These 31 T cell receptor beta chains share one sample of origin, sequenced in a study of human T cells and chemical hapten exposure. TCRdb passed the 5' RACE reads through MiXCR, listing each CDR3 protein once. The data hold 75,000 or so distinct CDR3 sequences, with more than 15% observed a single time. It was from unfractionated whole blood that total RNA was extracted. The origin of the receptors is a female donor in good health.

The chain has TRBV7-2 and TRBJ2-3; 7 bases align to TRBD2. In germline, CDR1 is SGHTA, CDR2 FQGNSA. Germline trimming cut 4 bases from V and 7 bases from J; bases unmatched to any gene: 8. The CDR3 loop spans 14 amino acids. CDR3 loop: CASSSGLMSNTQYF. The CDR3 DNA reads as TGTGCCAGCAGCTCGGGACTAATGTCAAATACGCAGTATTTT.

This clonotype was detected only a few times. The chain has TRBV19 and TRBJ2-1; TRBD1 matches at 7 bases. The germline V gene has CDR1 LNHDA and CDR2 SQIVND (reference sequence). The CDR3 is 16 amino acids. V was clipped by 5 bases and J by 6 bases; unmatched bases: 13. CDR3 nucleotide sequence: TGTGCCAGTAGTCTAATTGGACAGGACACAACCAATGAGCAGTTCTTC. Amino acid sequence: CASSLIGQDTTNEQFF.

This clonotype was seen only a few times. This sequence joins TRBV7-2 and TRBJ1-1, with D possibly TRBD1 on 5 matching bases. Germline V lookup: CDR1 SGHTA, CDR2 FQGNSA. The CDR3 runs 13 residues. V gave up 5 bases and J gave up 8 bases, with 15 bases separating them. CDR3 DNA sequence: TGTGCCAGCAGCCCGATGAGAGGGACCGAAGCTTTCTTT. Residues: CASSPMRGTEAFF.

The chain has TRBV6-6 and TRBJ2-6; D not resolved. With 4 bases removed from V and 4 bases from J, the gap between germline ends came to 2 bases. This CDR3 is 12 amino acids long. Germline V gives CDR1 MNHNY, CDR2 SVGAGI (reference sequence). The CDR3 region has the DNA TGTGCCAGCAGTTTGGGGGCCAACGTCCTGACTTTC. Translated, it gives CASSLGANVLTF.

DNA of the CDR3: TGTGCTAGTGGTGAACAGGGCGGGGAAGCTTTCTTT. This translates into CASGEQGGEAFF. The chain combines TRBV12-5 with TRBJ1-1, with D possibly TRBD1 on 6 matching bases. The CDR3 loop spans 12 amino acids. The germline V gene encodes CDR1 LGHNT and CDR2 FRNRAP. Between the trimmed V and J ends, which lost 5 bases and 8 bases, there was a span of 12 bases.

The chain carries TRBV7-8 and TRBJ2-3, with D possibly being TRBD1 (6 bases). V was trimmed by 5 bases and J by 5 bases, leaving 17 bases between them. CDR3 length: 15 residues. Germline CDR1 reads SGHVS; CDR2 reads FQNEAQ. In DNA, the CDR3 is TGTGCCAGCAGCCTCGCGACAGGCACGGGAGATACGCAGTATTTT. The encoded protein is CASSLATGTGDTQYF.

This chain joins TRBV4-1 and TRBJ1-2; tentatively, D is TRBD1 (5 bases). V was trimmed by 1 base and J by 4 bases, leaving 16 bases between them. CDR1 and CDR2 (germline): MGHRA, YSYEKL. This CDR3 spans 16 amino acids. The CDR3 loop reads CASSQGESWQGYGYTF. Here the CDR3 DNA reads TGCGCCAGCAGCCAAGGAGAGTCATGGCAGGGCTATGGCTACACCTTC.

This clonotype has only a few counts. The V gene is TRBV28, the J gene TRBJ2-1; D is perhaps TRBD1 or TRBD2 (6 bases each). CDR1 MDHEN and CDR2 SYDVKM come from the germline V gene. V shed 6 bases and J shed 4 bases, with 16 bases lying between them. The CDR3 sequence is 15 residues long. The CDR3: CASRALRGRYNEQFF. For the CDR3, the DNA is TGTGCCAGCAGGGCGCTTCGGGGGCGATACAATGAGCAGTTCTTC.

This chain joins TRBV4-1 and TRBJ2-1; 7 bases match TRBD2. The CDR3 contains 18 residues. Germline assignment: CDR1 MGHRA and CDR2 YSYEKL. J lost 5 bases, V lost 3 bases, and 16 bases had no gene match. In nucleotides, the CDR3 is TGCGCCAGCAGCCATCCCATGATGGGGGGGTCACTTGACAATGAGCAGTTCTTC. The encoded protein is CASSHPMMGGSLDNEQFF.

This clonotype was seen ten or more times. The chain links TRBV29-1 to TRBJ2-5; no clear D gene. Trimming left V 4 bases short and J 4 bases short, with 4 bases between. Germline values: CDR1 SQVTM, CDR2 ANQGSEA. This CDR3 comprises 10 residues. CDR3 in amino acids: CSVVIETQYF. CDR3 DNA sequence: TGCAGCGTTGTGATAGAGACCCAGTACTTC. Full variable domain (rest looked up from reference TRBV29-1 and TRBJ2-5): SAVISQKPSRDICQRGTSLTIQCQVDSQVTMMFWYRQQPGQSLTLIATANQGSEATYESGFVIDKFPISRPNLTFSTLTVSNMSPEDSSIYLCSVVIETQYFGPGTRLLVL.

There are many counts of this clonotype. The gene calls are TRBV12-3 or TRBV12-4 and TRBJ2-3; possibly TRBD1 for D (6 bases). The CDR3 is 14 residues long. Trimming removed 7 bases from V and 3 bases from J, with 14 bases in between. The DNA of the CDR3 is TGTGCCAGCACCCTGGGGACATTTACAGATACGCAGTATTTT. Translation: CASTLGTFTDTQYF.

The chain carries TRBV7-8 and TRBJ2-1, with TRBD2 matching 9 bases. This CDR3 has 18 amino acids. Per germline, CDR1 SGHVS and CDR2 FQNEAQ. The ends lost 5 bases at V and 5 bases at J; junction bases unmatched: 16. The CDR3 loop reads CASSRTSGLPLSHNEQFF. For the CDR3, the DNA is TGTGCCAGCAGCCGAACTAGCGGGCTTCCCCTAAGCCACAATGAGCAGTTCTTC.

A few counts support this clonotype. The genes are TRBV5-1 and TRBJ2-5; D unclear. This CDR3 region has 11 residues. V dropped 4 bases and J dropped 4 bases, with 5 bases sitting between them. Germline values: CDR1 SGHRS, CDR2 YFSETQ. The CDR3: CASSTRETQYF. The DNA of the CDR3 is TGCGCCAGCAGCACCCGAGAGACCCAGTACTTC.

The chain recombines TRBV4-2 with TRBJ2-7; D possibly corresponds to TRBD1 (5 bases). Germline V CDR1 and CDR2: LGHNA, YNFKEQ. The CDR3 consists of 16 residues. Trimming stripped 0 bases from V and 0 bases from J, with 12 bases between. The DNA of the CDR3 is TGTGCCAGCAGCCAAGATTTGGGGCCCAGCTCCTACGAGCAGTACTTC. Translation: CASSQDLGPSSYEQYF.

The chain employs TRBV27 and TRBJ2-1, with 11 bases matching TRBD1. CDR3 length: 15 amino acids. Germline V gene sequence: CDR1 MNHEY, CDR2 SMNVEV (reference sequence). Trimming took 6 bases from V and 7 from J; bases not matched to a gene: 8. This chain's CDR3 is CASSRQGQGGNEQFF. The CDR3 nucleotides read TGTGCCAGCAGCCGACAGGGACAGGGGGGTAATGAGCAGTTCTTC.

The rearrangement joins TRBV6-5 to TRBJ2-3; D is possibly TRBD2 (7 bases). Trimming pared 7 bases from V and 6 bases from J, leaving 20 bases between. Germline CDR1 and CDR2: MNHEY and SVGAGI. The CDR3 has 15 amino acids. CDR3 coding DNA: TGTGCCAGCACTAAAAGGGGGGGAGTGGCGGATACGCAGTATTTT. This encodes CASTKRGGVADTQYF.

This chain connects TRBV20-1 to TRBJ2-3, with no clear D. The V gene lost 0 bases and the J gene lost 0 bases, with 7 bases spanning the gap. The germline V gene has CDR1 DFQATT and CDR2 SNEGSKA (reference sequence). The length of the CDR3 is 14 residues. CDR3 sequence: CSARDFQSTDTQYF. The CDR3 DNA follows: TGCAGTGCTAGAGATTTCCAAAGCACAGATACGCAGTATTTT.

This clonotype showed up just a few times. The V call is TRBV6-2 or TRBV6-3, the J call TRBJ1-2; possibly TRBD1 for D (5 bases). The CDR3 is 17 residues long. V was shortened by 4 bases and J by 5 bases, with 23 bases between the two germline ends. CDR1 MNHEY and CDR2 SVGEGT come from the germline V gene. The CDR3 DNA follows: TGTGCCAGCAGTTCTACTTCTTCAGGGCCGTCGACTTATGGCTACACCTTC. Translated: CASSSTSSGPSTYGYTF.

V usage is TRBV7-6 and J usage is TRBJ1-5; D call uncertain. V was clipped by 2 bases and J by 2 bases, with 4 bases between them. From germline, CDR1 is SGHVS and CDR2 FNYEAQ. CDR3 length equals 13 residues. The DNA for the CDR3 is TGTGCCAGCAGCTTAAAGGGCAATCAGCCCCAGCATTTT. This gives the protein CASSLKGNQPQHF.

This sequence joins TRBV5-8 and TRBJ2-7, with TRBD2 matching 10 bases. J gave up 2 bases and V 5 bases, and 7 bases lay outside the gene matches. The CDR3 runs 15 residues. Germline CDR1 SGHTS, CDR2 YDEGEE. CDR3 loop: CASSRRTSGPYEQYF. The CDR3 coding sequence is TGTGCCAGCAGTCGACGGACTAGCGGCCCCTACGAGCAGTACTTC.

This clonotype has only a few counts. The chain couples TRBV7-8 to TRBJ1-4, with D uncertain. V lost 1 base to trimming and J lost 4 bases, with 7 bases between them. The CDR3 has 14 amino acids. The germline gives CDR1 SGHVS, CDR2 FQNEAQ. The CDR3 loop is CASSLVQYNEKLFF. The DNA for the CDR3 is TGTGCCAGCAGCTTAGTACAGTATAATGAAAAACTGTTTTTT.

This clonotype has only one observation. The chain recombines TRBV18 with TRBJ1-1; D gene unclear. This CDR3 region has 13 residues. Germline V gives CDR1 KGHSH, CDR2 LQKENI. Trimming removed 6 bases at V and 8 bases at J, with 16 bases between. The CDR3 sequence: CASSGNVGPEAFF. The CDR3 nucleotides are TGTGCCAGCTCCGGAAACGTCGGACCCGAAGCTTTCTTT.

The V and J genes are TRBV7-2 and TRBJ1-2; D is ambiguous. This CDR3 has 16 amino acids. The germline V and J ends were trimmed by 1 base and 8 bases, with 20 bases remaining between them. The germline gives CDR1 SGHTA, CDR2 FQGNSA. The CDR3 region has the DNA TGTGCCAGCAGCTTAGAAGGCGAGAAGCTCGGCGGAGGCTACACCTTC. This gives the protein CASSLEGEKLGGGYTF.

The V call is TRBV29-1, the J call TRBJ1-4, with D possibly matching TRBD1 (5 bases). From germline, CDR1 is SQVTM and CDR2 ANQGSEA. Trimming took 7 bases from V and 3 from J, leaving 12 bases between them. The CDR3 totals 13 residues. The CDR3 region is CSAQLGANEKLFF. Here the CDR3 DNA reads TGCAGCGCCCAACTAGGGGCTAATGAAAAACTGTTTTTT. The variable domain in full, completed from reference TRBV29-1 and TRBJ1-4, reads SAVISQKPSRDICQRGTSLTIQCQVDSQVTMMFWYRQQPGQSLTLIATANQGSEATYESGFVIDKFPISRPNLTFSTLTVSNMSPEDSSIYLCSAQLGANEKLFFGSGTQLSVL.

V and J are TRBV11-3 and TRBJ1-1; a weak D match, TRBD1 (6 bases). There are 13 residues in the CDR3. V lost 4 bases and J lost 1, with 7 bases in between. Germline V lookup: CDR1 SGHNT, CDR2 YENEEA. DNA of the CDR3: TGTGCCAGCAGCTACAGGGCGAACACTGAAGCTTTCTTT. Residues: CASSYRANTEAFF. The full variable domain, with the rest looked up from reference TRBV11-3 and TRBJ1-1, is EAGVVQSPRYKIIEKKQPVAFWCNPISGHNTLYWYLQNLGQGPELLIRYENEEAVDDSQLPKDRFSAERLKGVDSTLKIQPAELGDSAVYLCASSYRANTEAFFGQGTRLTVV.

The V call is TRBV7-8, the J call TRBJ1-3; possibly TRBD1 for D (6 bases). Looked up from germline, CDR1 is SGHVS and CDR2 is FQNEAQ. The V and J ends lost 5 bases and 4 bases respectively, with 15 bases between them. CDR3 length equals 15 residues. CDR3 bases: TGTGCCAGCAGCGAAAGGGCAGGGGCGGGAAACACCATATATTTT. Translation gives CASSERAGAGNTIYF.

This clonotype was recorded many times. The rearrangement links TRBV6-1 to TRBJ1-2; 8 bases map to TRBD1. The CDR3 contains 14 residues. The V gene's germline CDR1 is MNHNS and CDR2 SASEGT. Unmatched junction bases numbered 4, after V lost 2 bases and J lost 5 bases. CDR3 nucleotide sequence: TGTGCCAGCAGTGAAACAGGGGGAAATTATGGCTACACCTTC. Residues: CASSETGGNYGYTF.

The chain employs TRBV27 and TRBJ2-3; 9 bases align to TRBD2. The CDR3 covers 17 residues. Germline V gene lookup returns CDR1 MNHEY and CDR2 SMNVEV (reference sequence). V lost 5 bases to trimming and J lost 2 bases; unmatched junction nucleotides: 11. The CDR3 loop is CASSPGDSGGPTDTQYF. The DNA of the CDR3 is TGTGCCAGCAGTCCAGGGGATAGCGGGGGCCCCACAGATACGCAGTATTTT.

V is TRBV28 and J is TRBJ2-2; 10 nucleotides line up with TRBD1. V shed 4 bases, J shed 4 bases, and the junction held 6 bases outside the gene matches. Per germline, CDR1 MDHEN and CDR2 SYDVKM. CDR3 length: 16 amino acids. The CDR3 DNA follows: TGTGCCAGCAGTTGGTGGTGGGACAGGGGCACCGGGGAGCTGTTTTTT. The encoded protein is CASSWWWDRGTGELFF. Drawing the rest from reference TRBV28 and TRBJ2-2, the complete variable domain is DVKVTQSSRYLVKRTGEKVFLECVQDMDHENMFWYRQDPGLGLRLIYFSYDVKMKEKGDIPEGYSVSREKKERFSLILESASTNQTSMYLCASSWWWDRGTGELFFGEGSRLTVL.

This chain connects TRBV4-3 to TRBJ2-2; D perhaps matches TRBD1 (5 bases). Looked up from germline, CDR1 is LGHNA and CDR2 is YSLEER. The CDR3 is 16 amino acids. Between the trimmed V and J ends, which lost 1 base and 3 bases, there was a span of 12 bases. CDR3 nucleotides: TGCGCCAGCAGCCAAGTAGCAGGGTCGGACACCGGGGAGCTGTTTTTT. The encoded protein is CASSQVAGSDTGELFF.

This clonotype was observed a few times. This chain uses TRBV27 with TRBJ2-1; 11 bases map to TRBD2. The CDR3 runs 13 residues. The J segment lost 10 bases and the V segment lost 7 bases, leaving 6 bases of the junction unmatched. Germline values: CDR1 MNHEY, CDR2 SMNVEV (reference sequence). The CDR3 sequence is CASKLAGGGEQFF. Here the CDR3 DNA reads TGTGCCAGCAAATTAGCGGGAGGGGGAGAGCAGTTCTTC.